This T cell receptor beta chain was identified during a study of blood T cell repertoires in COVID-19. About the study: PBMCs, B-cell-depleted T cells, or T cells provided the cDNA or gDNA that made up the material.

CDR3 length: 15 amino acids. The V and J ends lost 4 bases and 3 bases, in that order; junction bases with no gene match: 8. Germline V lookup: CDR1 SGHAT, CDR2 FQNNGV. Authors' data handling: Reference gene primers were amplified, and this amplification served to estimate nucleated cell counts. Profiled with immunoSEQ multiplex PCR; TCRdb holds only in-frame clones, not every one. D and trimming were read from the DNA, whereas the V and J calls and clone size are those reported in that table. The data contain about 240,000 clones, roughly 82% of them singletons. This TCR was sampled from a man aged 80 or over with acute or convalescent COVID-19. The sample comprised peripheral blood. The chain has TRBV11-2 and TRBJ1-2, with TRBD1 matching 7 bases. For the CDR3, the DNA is TGTGCCAGCAGCTCACCAGGACAGGTGGACTATGGCTACACCTTC. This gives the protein CASSSPGQVDYGYTF.